This T cell receptor beta chain stems from a study of blood T cell repertoires in COVID-19. Participants reported their clinical history, and cohort assignment relied on those reports. Before they entered the study, exposed participants had met a COVID-19 case within 2 weeks. Repertoires were generated with immunoSEQ multiplex PCR, while TCRdb's copy carries only in-frame clones and drops some. The table has about 260,000 clones, around 89% seen once; the top ten hold 0.87%. Material: PBMCs or T cells enriched from blood (not recorded which). The sequence was obtained from a man aged 45-60 years who had been exposed to COVID-19.

CDR3 loop: CASSQIRNTGELFF. The CDR3 nucleotides are TGTGCCAGCAGCCAAATCCGGAACACCGGGGAGCTGTTTTTT. The V and J genes are TRBV3-1 (or the pseudogene TRBV3-2) and TRBJ2-2, with D unresolved. V was pared by 2 bases and J by 1 base, with 5 bases between. CDR1 and CDR2 (germline): LGHDT, YNNKEL (reference sequence). The CDR3 contains 14 residues.